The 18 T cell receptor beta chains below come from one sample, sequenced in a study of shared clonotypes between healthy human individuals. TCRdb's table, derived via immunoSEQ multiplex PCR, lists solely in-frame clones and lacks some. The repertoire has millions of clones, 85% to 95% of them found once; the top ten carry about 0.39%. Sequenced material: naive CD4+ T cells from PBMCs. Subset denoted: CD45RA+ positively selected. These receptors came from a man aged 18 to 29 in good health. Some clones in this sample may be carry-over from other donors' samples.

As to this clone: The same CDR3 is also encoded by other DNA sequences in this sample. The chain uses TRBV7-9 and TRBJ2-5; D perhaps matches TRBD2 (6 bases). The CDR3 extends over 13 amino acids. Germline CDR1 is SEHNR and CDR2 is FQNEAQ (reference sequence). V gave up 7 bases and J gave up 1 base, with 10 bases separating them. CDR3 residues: CASTRDSQETQYF. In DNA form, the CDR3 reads TGTGCCAGCACCCGGGACTCCCAAGAGACCCAGTACTTC. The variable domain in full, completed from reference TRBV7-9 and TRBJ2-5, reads DTGVSQNPRHKITKRGQNVTFRCDPISEHNRLYWYRQTLGQGPEFLTYFQNEAQLEKSRLLSDRFSAERPKGSFSTLEIQRTEQGDSAMYLCASTRDSQETQYFGPGTRLLVL.

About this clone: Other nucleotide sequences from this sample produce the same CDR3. CDR3 region: CASSLDSNYGYTF. In DNA, the CDR3 is TGTGCCAGCAGCTTAGATTCTAACTATGGCTACACCTTC. This chain joins TRBV11-2 and TRBJ1-2; D unclear. V lost 0 bases and J 0 bases, leaving 2 bases between the germline ends. CDR3 length equals 13 residues. Germline V lookup: CDR1 SGHAT, CDR2 FQNNGV.

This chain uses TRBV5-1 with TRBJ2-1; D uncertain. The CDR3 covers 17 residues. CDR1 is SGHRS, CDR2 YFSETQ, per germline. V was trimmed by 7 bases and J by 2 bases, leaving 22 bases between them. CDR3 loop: CASPPMTTIKAYNEQFF. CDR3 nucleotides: TGCGCCAGCCCCCCAATGACCACAATTAAGGCCTACAATGAGCAGTTCTTC.

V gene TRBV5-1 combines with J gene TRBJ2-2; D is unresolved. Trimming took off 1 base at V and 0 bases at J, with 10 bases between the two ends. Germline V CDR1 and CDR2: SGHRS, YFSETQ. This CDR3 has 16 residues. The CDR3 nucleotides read TGCGCCAGCAGCTTGACGCTGATATCGAACACCGGGGAGCTGTTTTTT. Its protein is CASSLTLISNTGELFF.

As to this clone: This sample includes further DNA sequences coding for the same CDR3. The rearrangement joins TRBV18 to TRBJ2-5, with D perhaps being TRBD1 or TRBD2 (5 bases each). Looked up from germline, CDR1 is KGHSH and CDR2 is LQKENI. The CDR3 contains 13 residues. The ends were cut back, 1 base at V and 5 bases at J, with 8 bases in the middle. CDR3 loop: CASSPRGSETQYF. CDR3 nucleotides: TGTGCCAGCTCACCACGGGGGAGTGAGACCCAGTACTTC.

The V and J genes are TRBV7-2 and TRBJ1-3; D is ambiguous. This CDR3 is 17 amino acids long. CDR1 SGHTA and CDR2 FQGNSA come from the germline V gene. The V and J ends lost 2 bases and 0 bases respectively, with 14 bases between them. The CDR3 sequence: CASSLLPGLSSGNTIYF. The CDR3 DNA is TGTGCCAGCAGCTTACTTCCGGGATTAAGCTCTGGAAACACCATATATTTT.

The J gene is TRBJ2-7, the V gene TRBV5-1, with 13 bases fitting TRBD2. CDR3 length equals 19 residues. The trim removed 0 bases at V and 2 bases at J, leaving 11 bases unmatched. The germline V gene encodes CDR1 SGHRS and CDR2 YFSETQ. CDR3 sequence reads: CASSLGTSGSFTGTYEQYF. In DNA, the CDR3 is TGCGCCAGCAGCTTGGGGACTAGCGGGAGTTTTACGGGAACCTACGAGCAGTACTTC. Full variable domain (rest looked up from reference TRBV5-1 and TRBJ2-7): KAGVTQTPRYLIKTRGQQVTLSCSPISGHRSVSWYQQTPGQGLQFLFEYFSETQRNKGNFPGRFSGRQFSNSRSEMNVSTLELGDSALYLCASSLGTSGSFTGTYEQYFGPGTRLTVT.

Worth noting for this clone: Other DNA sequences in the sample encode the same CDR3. The CDR3 region is CASSYSGGGNQPQHF. CDR3 coding DNA: TGTGCCAGCAGTTACTCAGGTGGGGGCAATCAGCCCCAGCATTTT. The chain is built from TRBV6-5 and TRBJ1-5; D remains ambiguous. Trimming left V 0 bases short and J 2 bases short, with 8 bases between. Germline V lookup: CDR1 MNHEY, CDR2 SVGAGI. There are 15 residues in the CDR3.

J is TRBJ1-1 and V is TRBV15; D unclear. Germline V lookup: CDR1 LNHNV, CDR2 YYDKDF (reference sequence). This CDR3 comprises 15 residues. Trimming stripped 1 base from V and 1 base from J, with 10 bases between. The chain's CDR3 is CATSRGGASNTEAFF. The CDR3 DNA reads TGTGCCACCAGCAGAGGGGGAGCTTCGAACACTGAAGCTTTCTTT.

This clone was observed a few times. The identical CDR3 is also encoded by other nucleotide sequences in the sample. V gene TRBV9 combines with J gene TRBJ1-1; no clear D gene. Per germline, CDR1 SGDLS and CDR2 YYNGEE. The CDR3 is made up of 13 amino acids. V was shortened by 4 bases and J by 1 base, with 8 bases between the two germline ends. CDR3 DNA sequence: TGTGCCAGCAGCCCACTTTCGAACACTGAAGCTTTCTTT. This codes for CASSPLSNTEAFF.

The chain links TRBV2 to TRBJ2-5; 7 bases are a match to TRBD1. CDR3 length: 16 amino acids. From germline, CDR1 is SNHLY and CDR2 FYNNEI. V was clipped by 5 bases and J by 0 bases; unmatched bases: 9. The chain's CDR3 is CASSRGQRRNQETQYF. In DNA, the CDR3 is TGTGCCAGCAGTAGGGGGCAACGGCGGAACCAAGAGACCCAGTACTTC.

As DNA, the CDR3 is TGTGCCAGCAGTGAACTGGGACAGGGGGCGCTTGGGTACACCTTC. Translating it yields CASSELGQGALGYTF. This chain joins TRBV6-1 and TRBJ1-2; the match to TRBD1 covers 12 bases. Trimming took 2 bases from V and 11 from J; bases not matched to a gene: 9. The CDR3 is 15 residues long. In germline, CDR1 is MNHNS, CDR2 SASEGT.

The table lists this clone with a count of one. The CDR3, as DNA: TGTGCCAGCAGCTACCCGGGACAGGGAGAAGCTTTCTTT. This translates into CASSYPGQGEAFF. The gene calls are TRBV11-1 and TRBJ1-1, with 9 bases that match TRBD1. The V gene's germline CDR1 is SGHAT and CDR2 FQDESV (reference sequence). The CDR3 has 13 residues. V was pared by 4 bases and J by 8 bases, with 5 bases of the junction left unmatched.

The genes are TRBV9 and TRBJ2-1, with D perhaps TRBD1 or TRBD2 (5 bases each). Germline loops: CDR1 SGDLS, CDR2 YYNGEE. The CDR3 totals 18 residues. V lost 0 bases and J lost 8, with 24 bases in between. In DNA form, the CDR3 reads TGTGCCAGCAGCGTAGGGTGGGCCGGGACGCCAGGGATCGATGAGCAGTTCTTC. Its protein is CASSVGWAGTPGIDEQFF.

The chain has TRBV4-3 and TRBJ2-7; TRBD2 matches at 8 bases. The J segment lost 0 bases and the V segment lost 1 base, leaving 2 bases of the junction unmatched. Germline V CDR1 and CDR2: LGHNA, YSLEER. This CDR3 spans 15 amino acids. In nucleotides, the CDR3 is TGCGCCAGCAGCCAAGCTAGCGGGCTCTCCTACGAGCAGTACTTC. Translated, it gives CASSQASGLSYEQYF.

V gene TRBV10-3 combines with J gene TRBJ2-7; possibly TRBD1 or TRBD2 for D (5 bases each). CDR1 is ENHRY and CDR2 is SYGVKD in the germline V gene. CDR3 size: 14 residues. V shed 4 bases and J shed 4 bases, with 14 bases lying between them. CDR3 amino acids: CAISGRGSEYEQYF. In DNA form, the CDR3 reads TGTGCCATCAGTGGACGGGGCAGTGAGTACGAGCAGTACTTC.

CDR3 region: CASSLVTQTRGDEQFF. The CDR3, as DNA: TGCGCCAGCAGCTTGGTGACGCAGACCCGTGGCGATGAGCAGTTCTTC. The chain links TRBV5-1 to TRBJ2-1; D is uncertain. The CDR3 covers 16 residues. V was trimmed by 0 bases and J by 8 bases, leaving 18 bases between them. CDR1 is SGHRS and CDR2 is YFSETQ in the germline V gene.

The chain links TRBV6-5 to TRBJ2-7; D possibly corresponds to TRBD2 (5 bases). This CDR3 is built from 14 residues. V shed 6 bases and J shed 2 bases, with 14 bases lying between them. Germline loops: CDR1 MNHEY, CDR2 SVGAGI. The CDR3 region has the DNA TGTGCCAGCAGCCGGGATCCTGAGGCCTACGAGCAGTACTTC. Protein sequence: CASSRDPEAYEQYF.